This T cell receptor beta chain was sequenced for a study of PD-1 blockade in classical Hodgkin lymphoma. Broader study findings: Patients starting nivolumab less than 1 year after ASCT had lower diversity and were excluded from later analyses. TCR diversity at baseline was reported to be reduced in newly diagnosed patients relative to healthy donors.

The time point is: cycle 4 day 1 (C4D1), after five to seven weeks of nivolumab. Relapse after autologous stem cell transplantation occurred in every patient, and brentuximab vedotin exposure varied. After removal of 4 bases from V and 5 bases from J, the junction contained 6 bases not matched to a gene. Germline V CDR1 and CDR2: SGHRS, YFSETQ. The CDR3 totals 13 residues. This clone turned up a few times. What it binds is not known. Clones were sequenced by immunoSEQ multiplex PCR, and TCRdb holds only the in-frame ones, with some missing. The sample contains some 93,000 clones, 83% of which appear only once.

The material was peripheral blood mononuclear cells (PBMCs), obtained before the fourth cycle of nivolumab. The sequence was obtained from a human donor with classical Hodgkin lymphoma. This chain joins TRBV5-1 and TRBJ2-7; 7 positions match TRBD1. The CDR3 region is CASSTLTGDEQYF. CDR3 DNA: TGCGCCAGCAGCACCCTTACAGGGGACGAGCAGTACTTC.